These T cell receptor beta chains were read from a single sample in a study of early T cells in non-severe SARS-CoV-2 infection. From the 5' RACE reads, TCRdb called clonotypes with MiXCR, one entry per CDR3 protein. The sample lists about 83,000 distinct CDR3 sequences; less than 11% were seen once. This sample comprised whole blood, obtained at baseline. The origin of the receptors is an adult who was a healthcare worker with PCR-confirmed SARS-CoV-2 infection or an uninfected control (not recorded which). CDR3s include the opening cysteine and the closing phenylalanine or tryptophan. Fields, in order: D gene, J gene, V gene, clone size, CDR3 protein, CDR3 DNA. D genes are given only for firm matches. The listing skips clone size in some rows; elsewhere it reads once, few, many or a size class.

- TRBJ2-5 TRBV12-3/TRBV12-4 - CASSQPNSQETQYF TGTGCCAGCAGTCAACCTAACTCCCAAGAGACCCAGTACTTC
- TRBJ2-1 TRBV9 - CASSTGRTSNEQFF TGTGCCAGCAGCACGGGCCGCACGTCCAATGAGCAGTTCTTC
TRBD1 TRBJ2-7 TRBV6-5 few CASRRGQGATYEQYF TGTGCCAGCAGACGGGGACAGGGGGCGACCTACGAGCAGTACTTC
TRBD2 TRBJ2-4 TRBV4-1 many CASSQDRGGLAGAKNIQYF TGCGCCAGCAGCCAAGATCGCGGGGGACTAGCGGGAGCCAAAAACATTCAGTACTTC
- TRBJ2-1 TRBV20-1 many CTIKRVYEQFF TGCACCATAAAAAGGGTCTATGAGCAGTTCTTC
- TRBJ2-7 TRBV27 - CASRSHPYEQYF TGTGCCAGCAGAAGCCATCCCTACGAGCAGTACTTC
- TRBJ2-1 TRBV2 few CASSERSGPYNEQFF TGTGCCAGCAGTGAACGAAGCGGGCCTTACAATGAGCAGTTCTTC
- TRBJ2-4 TRBV28 many CASSLVRAKNIQYF TGTGCCAGCAGTTTGGTTAGAGCCAAAAACATTCAGTACTTC
- TRBJ2-7 TRBV5-4 - CASSLDPSVISYEQYF TGTGCCAGCAGCTTGGACCCTAGCGTGATCTCCTACGAGCAGTACTTC
- TRBJ2-7 TRBV12-3/TRBV12-4 - CASSSEAYEQYF TGTGCCAGCAGTTCCGAAGCCTACGAGCAGTACTTC
- TRBJ2-7 TRBV24-1 - CATQGGDVHEQYF TGTGCCACCCAGGGGGGGGACGTCCACGAGCAGTACTTC
- TRBJ2-1 TRBV20-1 many CSARAGTHNEQFF TGCAGTGCTAGGGCCGGGACTCACAATGAGCAGTTCTTC
TRBD2 TRBJ2-2 TRBV11-2 few CASSESGRANGELFF TGTGCCAGCAGTGAGAGCGGGAGGGCCAACGGGGAGCTGTTTTTT
- TRBJ1-1 TRBV11-1 - CASSFGRNTEAFF TGTGCCAGCAGCTTCGGACGGAACACTGAAGCTTTCTTT
- TRBJ2-3 TRBV20-1 - CSARRGTRRADTQYF TGCAGTGCTAGACGGGGTACCCGGAGGGCAGATACGCAGTATTTT
- TRBJ1-2 TRBV19 few CASSPAALPSYTF TGTGCCAGTAGCCCTGCAGCCCTACCGAGTTACACCTTC
TRBD1 TRBJ2-4 TRBV18 few CASSNRQGVTKNIQYF TGTGCCAGCTCCAACCGACAGGGGGTGACCAAAAACATTCAGTACTTC
- TRBJ2-1 TRBV20-1 many CRAAHGNEQFF TGCAGAGCGGCCCATGGGAATGAGCAGTTCTTC
- TRBJ1-5 TRBV6-1 few CASSGAGTGTQPQHF TGTGCCAGCAGTGGGGCCGGGACGGGCACACAGCCCCAGCATTTT
TRBD1 TRBJ1-1 TRBV27 - CASSSARPTGTEAFF TGTGCCAGCAGTTCAGCCCGGCCGACAGGGACTGAAGCTTTCTTT
- TRBJ2-7 TRBV5-1 - CASSFRGILYEQYF TGCGCCAGCAGCTTCCGCGGTATCCTCTACGAGCAGTACTTC
- TRBJ1-1 TRBV10-2 many CASSATQVFGEAFF TGCGCCAGCAGTGCGACACAGGTTTTTGGTGAAGCTTTCTTT
TRBD1 TRBJ2-7 TRBV27 many CASSLEGTGYDEQYF TGTGCCAGCAGTTTAGAGGGGACAGGGTACGACGAGCAGTACTTC
- TRBJ2-3 TRBV10-1 many CASSDRDGTDTQYF TGCGCCAGCAGTGACCGGGACGGCACAGATACGCAGTATTTT
TRBD1 TRBJ2-1 TRBV2 many CASRETRTGVMGNEQFF TGTGCCAGCAGAGAAACCCGGACAGGGGTCATGGGGAATGAGCAGTTCTTC
- TRBJ2-2 TRBV9 many CASSYTPGWENTGELFF TGTGCCAGCAGCTATACCCCCGGGTGGGAGAACACCGGGGAGCTGTTTTTT
- TRBJ2-7 TRBV28 - CASSLAEPPSYEQYF TGTGCCAGCAGCTTAGCGGAGCCCCCTTCCTACGAGCAGTACTTC
- TRBJ1-2 TRBV28 - CASSLSNYGYTF TGTGCCAGCAGTTTAAGTAACTATGGCTACACCTTC
- TRBJ2-5 TRBV7-9 many CASSLPGLLETQYF TGTGCCAGCAGCCTACCCGGGCTGTTGGAGACCCAGTACTTC
- TRBJ1-4 TRBV12-3/TRBV12-4 - CASHQSGLGKKLFF TGTGCCAGCCATCAATCAGGGCTGGGGAAAAAACTGTTTTTT
TRBD1 TRBJ2-1 TRBV7-7 many CASSSGQGSYNEQFF TGTGCCAGCAGCTCGGGACAGGGATCCTACAATGAGCAGTTCTTC
- TRBJ2-1 TRBV6-5 - CASSRSKAVPYNEQFF TGTGCCAGCAGTCGGTCGAAGGCGGTTCCCTACAATGAGCAGTTCTTC
TRBD1 TRBJ2-2 TRBV28 many CASRRQGEFPGELFF TGTGCCAGCAGAAGACAGGGGGAATTCCCCGGGGAGCTGTTTTTT
TRBD2 TRBJ2-1 TRBV20-1 many CSVYPSTSGGGEQFF TGCAGTGTATACCCCTCGACTAGCGGAGGAGGTGAGCAGTTCTTC
TRBD2 TRBJ2-3 TRBV5-1 many CASSLGEGTDTQYF TGCGCCAGCAGCTTGGGGGAGGGGACAGATACGCAGTATTTT
TRBD1 TRBJ2-5 TRBV9 many CASSVDGRGRETQYF TGTGCCAGCAGCGTAGATGGCAGGGGGCGAGAGACCCAGTACTTC
- TRBJ2-1 TRBV12-3/TRBV12-4 - CASSLGTSPNNEQFF TGTGCCAGCAGTTTGGGGACCTCGCCCAACAATGAGCAGTTCTTC
TRBD2 TRBJ2-2 TRBV7-8 many CASSPAGVGTGELFF TGTGCCAGCAGCCCCGCGGGAGTCGGCACCGGGGAGCTGTTTTTT
- TRBJ2-3 TRBV4-2 few CASSQDSRSTDTQYF TGTGCCAGCAGCCAAGATTCCCGGAGCACAGATACGCAGTATTTT